This entry concerns a single TCR beta chain. Its target is not known. This record comes from a study of T cell repertoires in cytomegalovirus infection. Study details: Recently identified HLA-C-restricted CMV epitopes were among the peptides used. A matching HLA type, together with CMV infection, was signaled by public TCR beta signatures.

This CDR3 has 14 residues. Per germline, CDR1 MDHEN and CDR2 SYDVKM. With 3 bases removed from V and 5 bases from J, the gap between germline ends came to 14 bases. TCRdb reprocessed the reads with MiXCR, giving one entry per CDR3 protein. The table lists roughly 150,000 distinct CDR3 sequences, over 30% of them singletons. Study conclusions and caveats: HLA-C-restricted CMV-specific TCR beta clonotypes were dominant in the ex vivo response. Individuals carrying CMV plus the relevant HLA were identified by cumulative frequency of public TCR beta families.

The source is a human donor in good health (CMV status not recorded). Some clones in this sample may be carry-over from other donors' samples. The chain couples TRBV28 to TRBJ2-7; D gene uncertain. Source: CD8+ T cells from cultured PBMCs, taken from culture after CMV antigen stimulation. This CDR3 reads CASSFANSGHEQYF. The CDR3 DNA follows: TGTGCCAGCAGTTTCGCGAACTCGGGCCACGAGCAGTACTTC.